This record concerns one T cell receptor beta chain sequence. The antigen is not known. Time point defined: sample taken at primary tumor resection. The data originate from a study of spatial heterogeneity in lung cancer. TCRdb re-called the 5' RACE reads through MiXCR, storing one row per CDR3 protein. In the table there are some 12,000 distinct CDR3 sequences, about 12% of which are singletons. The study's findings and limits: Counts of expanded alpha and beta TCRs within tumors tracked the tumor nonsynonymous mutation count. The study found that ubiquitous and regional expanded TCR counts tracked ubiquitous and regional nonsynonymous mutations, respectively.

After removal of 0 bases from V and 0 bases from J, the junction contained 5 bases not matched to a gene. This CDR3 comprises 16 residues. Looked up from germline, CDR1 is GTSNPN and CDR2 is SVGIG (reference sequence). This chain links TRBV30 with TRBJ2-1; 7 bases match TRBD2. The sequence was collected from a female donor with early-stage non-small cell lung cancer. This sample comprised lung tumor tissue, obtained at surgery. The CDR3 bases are TGTGCCTGGAGTGTACGGTCTAGCGGCTCCTACAATGAGCAGTTCTTC. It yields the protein CAWSVRSSGSYNEQFF.